These 2 T cell receptor beta chains were sequenced from one sample in a study of control samples from healthy donors and cancer patients. Sequenced by immunoSEQ multiplex PCR; TCRdb stores in-frame clones only, minus some. The table shows around 43,000 clones, with approximately 90% occurring only once. The sample consisted of blood. The receptors shown here come from a woman aged 45-65 years in good health.

As to this clone: This same CDR3 is encoded by further DNA sequences in the sample. The chain carries TRBV6-2 or TRBV6-3 and TRBJ1-2, with a tentative D call TRBD1 (5 bases). CDR1 and CDR2 from the germline V gene are MNHEY and SVGEGT. V was pared by 5 bases and J by 8 bases, with 12 bases between. This CDR3 comprises 12 residues. Here the CDR3 DNA reads TGTGCCAGCAGTCCCCAGGGATACGGCTACACCTTC. Residues: CASSPQGYGYTF.

This chain joins TRBV12-3 or TRBV12-4 and TRBJ1-3; D may be TRBD1 (5 bases). V lost 7 bases, J lost 13 bases, and 14 bases lay in between. The CDR3 is 11 residues long. The CDR3 nucleotides read TGTGCCAGCACCCCTGGAGGGGCGATATATTTT. Translation gives CASTPGGAIYF.